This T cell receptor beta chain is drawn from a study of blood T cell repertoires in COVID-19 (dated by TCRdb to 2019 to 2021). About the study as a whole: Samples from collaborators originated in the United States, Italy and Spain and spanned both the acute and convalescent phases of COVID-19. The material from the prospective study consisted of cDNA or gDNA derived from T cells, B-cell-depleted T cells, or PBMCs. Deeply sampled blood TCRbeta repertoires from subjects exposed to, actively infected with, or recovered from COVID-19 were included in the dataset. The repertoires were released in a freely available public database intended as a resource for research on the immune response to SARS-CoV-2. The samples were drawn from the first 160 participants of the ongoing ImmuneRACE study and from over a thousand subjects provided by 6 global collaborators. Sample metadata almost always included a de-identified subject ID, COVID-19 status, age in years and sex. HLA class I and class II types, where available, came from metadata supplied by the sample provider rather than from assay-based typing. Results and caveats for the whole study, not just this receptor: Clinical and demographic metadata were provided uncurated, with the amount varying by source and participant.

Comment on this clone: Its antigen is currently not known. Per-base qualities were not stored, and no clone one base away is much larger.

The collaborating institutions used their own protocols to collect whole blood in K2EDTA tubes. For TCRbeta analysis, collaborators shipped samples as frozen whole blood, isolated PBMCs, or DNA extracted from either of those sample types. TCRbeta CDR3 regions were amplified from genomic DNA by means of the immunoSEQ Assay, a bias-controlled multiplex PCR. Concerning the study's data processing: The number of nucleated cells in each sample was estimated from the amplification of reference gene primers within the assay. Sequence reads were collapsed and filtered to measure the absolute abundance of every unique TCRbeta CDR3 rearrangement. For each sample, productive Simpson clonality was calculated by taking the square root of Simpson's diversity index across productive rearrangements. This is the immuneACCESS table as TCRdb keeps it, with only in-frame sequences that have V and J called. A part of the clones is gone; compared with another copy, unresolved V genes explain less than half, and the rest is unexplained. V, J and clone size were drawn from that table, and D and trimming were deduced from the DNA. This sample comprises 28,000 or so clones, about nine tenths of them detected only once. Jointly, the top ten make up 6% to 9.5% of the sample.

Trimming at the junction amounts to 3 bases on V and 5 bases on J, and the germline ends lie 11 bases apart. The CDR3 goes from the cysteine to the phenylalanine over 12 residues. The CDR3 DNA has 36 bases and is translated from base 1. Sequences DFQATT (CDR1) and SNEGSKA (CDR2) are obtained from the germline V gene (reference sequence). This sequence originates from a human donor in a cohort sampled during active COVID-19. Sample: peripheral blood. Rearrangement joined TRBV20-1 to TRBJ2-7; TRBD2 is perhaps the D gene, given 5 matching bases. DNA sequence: TGCAGTGCTAGTGAGGGTAGCCACGAGCAGTACTTC. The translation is CSASEGSHEQYF.